Listed below are T cell receptor beta chains from one sample, sequenced in a study of cytomegalovirus exposure and HLA in healthy donors. TCRdb keeps only in-frame clones here, not all; method: immunoSEQ multiplex PCR. The top ten clones hold about 2.2% of a sample with around 110,000 clones, about 85% of them seen once. Sequenced: PBMCs. The origin of the receptors is a man under 40 in good health and CMV-seronegative. Both conserved end residues are part of each CDR3. A D gene is named only where the DNA matches it firmly. Size is omitted from some rows. Given values are once, few, many or a class for expanded clones.

>-|-|TRBV5-8|TRBJ2-1
TGTGCCAGCAGCTCTCCCCAGCGGGCGGGCTACAATGAGCAGTTCTTC
CASSSPQRAGYNEQFF
>-|TRBD1|TRBV18|TRBJ2-5
TGTGCCAGCTACCGGACAGGCCAAGAGACCCAGTACTTC
CASYRTGQETQYF
>once|-|TRBV7-9|TRBJ1-6
TGTGCCAGCAGCCCAGGGGATTCACCCCTCCACTTT
CASSPGDSPLHF
>-|-|TRBV4-2|TRBJ2-7
TGTGCCAGCAGCCAAGATCGGAGGCCAGACTACGAGCAGTACTTC
CASSQDRRPDYEQYF
>-|TRBD2|TRBV28|TRBJ2-1
TGTGCCAGCAGTTACTCCTCGGGACTAGCGGGTGCGAGCTCCTACAATGAGCAGTTCTTC
CASSYSSGLAGASSYNEQFF
>-|TRBD1|TRBV9|TRBJ1-5
TGTGCCAGCAGCGTCGGGGCAGGGGGTCAGCCCCAGCATTTT
CASSVGAGGQPQHF
>-|-|TRBV9|TRBJ1-1
TGTGCCAGCAGCCCACGACAGCTGGACACTGAAGCTTTCTTT
CASSPRQLDTEAFF
>-|TRBD2|TRBV28|TRBJ2-1
TGTGCCAGCACCCACCGAAGCGGGAGCCAATACAATGAGCAGTTCTTC
CASTHRSGSQYNEQFF
>-|-|TRBV7-9|TRBJ2-5
TGTGCCAGCAGCTTAGATCTTGGGACTGCAGGCCCGACCCAGTACTTC
CASSLDLGTAGPTQYF
>once|-|TRBV19|TRBJ2-7
TGTGCCAGTAGTATAGCCCCGGCCTCCCCGGGGCAGTACTTC
CASSIAPASPGQYF
>once|TRBD1|TRBV19|TRBJ2-7
TGTGCCAGTAGTACCTCGACAGGGAACTACGAGCAGTACTTC
CASSTSTGNYEQYF
>-|TRBD2|TRBV10-2|TRBJ2-7
TGCGCCACCGGCAGCGGGGTTTACGAGCAGTACTTC
CATGSGVYEQYF
>-|TRBD1|TRBV5-4|TRBJ1-6
TGTGCCAGCAGTTCTCGACAGGGGGGAAATTCACCCCTCCACTTT
CASSSRQGGNSPLHF
>once|TRBD2|TRBV5-1|TRBJ2-5
TGCGCCAGCAGCCACCTGGGAGGGCCAGAGACCCAGTACTTC
CASSHLGGPETQYF
>-|TRBD2|TRBV11-3|TRBJ2-5
TGTGCCAGCAGCTTATCTAGCGGGAGATATGAGACCCAGTACTTC
CASSLSSGRYETQYF
>-|-|TRBV2|TRBJ1-5
TGTGCCAGCAGTGATAACAGCTATAGCAATCAGCCCCAGCATTTT
CASSDNSYSNQPQHF
>few|TRBD2|TRBV5-4|TRBJ2-7
TGTGCCAGCGGGAAGGCGGGAGGGCAATCCTACGAGCAGTACTTC
CASGKAGGQSYEQYF
>-|-|TRBV18|TRBJ2-1
TGTGCCAGCTCACAGCAGCGGTACAATGAGCAGTTCTTC
CASSQQRYNEQFF
>-|-|TRBV4-1|TRBJ1-4
TGCGCCAGCAGCCCCTCCGGGGGCCGGGGGGGGGAAAAACTGTTTTTT
CASSPSGGRGGEKLFF
>-|-|TRBV2|TRBJ1-6
TGTGCCAGCAGTGAAGGGACAGCCAGATCCCTCCACTTT
CASSEGTARSLHF
>-|-|TRBV7-9|TRBJ1-2
TGTGCCAGCAGCTTCCCATCGGGAAGGGCCAAGTCTCTCTATGGCTACACCTTC
CASSFPSGRAKSLYGYTF
>-|-|TRBV18|TRBJ1-4
TGTGCCAGTTCGGTTGCAACTAATGAAAAACTGTTTTTT
CASSVATNEKLFF
>few|-|TRBV18|TRBJ2-2
TGTGCCAGCTCTGCGGCGCGAACCGGGGAGCTGTTTTTT
CASSAARTGELFF
>-|-|TRBV2|TRBJ2-6
TGTGCCAGCGCAGGGCTGAGCTCTGGGGCCAACGTCCTGACTTTC
CASAGLSSGANVLTF
>once|-|TRBV15|TRBJ2-6
TGTGCCACCAGCAGAGATCGGGACTCTGGGGCCAACGTCCTGACTTTC
CATSRDRDSGANVLTF
>-|-|TRBV2|TRBJ2-5
TGTGCCAGCACCGAAGTACTAGCCGCAGAGACCCAGTACTTC
CASTEVLAAETQYF
>-|TRBD1|TRBV7-3|TRBJ2-3
TGTGCCAGCAGTCTAGAGGGGGCGGGAGATACGCAGTATTTT
CASSLEGAGDTQYF
>once|-|TRBV5-1|TRBJ2-1
TGCGCCAGCAGCCCAAGGGGTGATGAGCAGTTCTTC
CASSPRGDEQFF
>-|-|TRBV7-6|TRBJ1-2
TGTGCCAGCAGCCGAGGGGCAGGGGAGTATGGCTACACCTTC
CASSRGAGEYGYTF
>once|-|TRBV30|TRBJ1-1
TGTGCCTGGAGTGTCCTAGGCAGCATGAACACTGAAGCTTTCTTT
CAWSVLGSMNTEAFF
>-|TRBD2|TRBV9|TRBJ2-2
TGTGCCAGCAGCGCGGCGGGAGGCGGGACCGGGGAGCTGTTTTTT
CASSAAGGGTGELFF
>-|-|TRBV2|TRBJ2-3
TGTGCCAGCAGGGCTCTCGGGGAGCGAACAGATACGCAGTATTTT
CASRALGERTDTQYF
>few|TRBD1|TRBV5-1|TRBJ1-3
TGCGCCAGCAGCAACCTACAGGGGGCTGCTGGAAACACCATATATTTT
CASSNLQGAAGNTIYF
>-|TRBD2|TRBV28|TRBJ2-1
TGTGCCAGCAGTTGGCTAGCGGGTTACAATGAGCAGTTCTTC
CASSWLAGYNEQFF
>-|TRBD2|TRBV7-6|TRBJ2-5
TGTGCCAGCAACCCCGGGACTAGCAAAGAGACCCAGTACTTC
CASNPGTSKETQYF
>-|-|TRBV2|TRBJ2-7
TGTGCCAGCAGTGCTCCTGAGGGTTACTACTACGAGCAGTACTTC
CASSAPEGYYYEQYF
>-|TRBD1|TRBV11-2|TRBJ2-7
TGTGCCAGCAGCTTACGCCAACAGGGGTTGGGCTACGAGCAGTACTTC
CASSLRQQGLGYEQYF
>-|-|TRBV4-1|TRBJ1-2
TGCGCCAGCAGCCAAGTGGGGGGGGCCCTTAACTATGGCTACACCTTC
CASSQVGGALNYGYTF
>-|TRBD2|TRBV25-1|TRBJ2-5
TGTGCCAGCAGGCGGACTAGCTCAGGGGAGACCCAGTACTTC
CASRRTSSGETQYF
>-|-|TRBV7-9|TRBJ1-5
TGTGCCAGCAGCCCAGGGTTGGGGGGAATGCAGCCCCAGCATTTT
CASSPGLGGMQPQHF
>-|-|TRBV5-4|TRBJ1-2
TGTGCCAGCAGCTTGGCCGCAGGCCTCTATGGCTACACCTTC
CASSLAAGLYGYTF
>few|TRBD1|TRBV5-8|TRBJ1-2
TGTGCCAGCAGTCACAGGACAGGTTTTATGGAAGGCTACACCTTC
CASSHRTGFMEGYTF
>-|TRBD2|TRBV5-1|TRBJ2-2
TGCGCCAGCAGGAGGGAGGGCGACACCGGGGAGCTGTTTTTT
CASRREGDTGELFF